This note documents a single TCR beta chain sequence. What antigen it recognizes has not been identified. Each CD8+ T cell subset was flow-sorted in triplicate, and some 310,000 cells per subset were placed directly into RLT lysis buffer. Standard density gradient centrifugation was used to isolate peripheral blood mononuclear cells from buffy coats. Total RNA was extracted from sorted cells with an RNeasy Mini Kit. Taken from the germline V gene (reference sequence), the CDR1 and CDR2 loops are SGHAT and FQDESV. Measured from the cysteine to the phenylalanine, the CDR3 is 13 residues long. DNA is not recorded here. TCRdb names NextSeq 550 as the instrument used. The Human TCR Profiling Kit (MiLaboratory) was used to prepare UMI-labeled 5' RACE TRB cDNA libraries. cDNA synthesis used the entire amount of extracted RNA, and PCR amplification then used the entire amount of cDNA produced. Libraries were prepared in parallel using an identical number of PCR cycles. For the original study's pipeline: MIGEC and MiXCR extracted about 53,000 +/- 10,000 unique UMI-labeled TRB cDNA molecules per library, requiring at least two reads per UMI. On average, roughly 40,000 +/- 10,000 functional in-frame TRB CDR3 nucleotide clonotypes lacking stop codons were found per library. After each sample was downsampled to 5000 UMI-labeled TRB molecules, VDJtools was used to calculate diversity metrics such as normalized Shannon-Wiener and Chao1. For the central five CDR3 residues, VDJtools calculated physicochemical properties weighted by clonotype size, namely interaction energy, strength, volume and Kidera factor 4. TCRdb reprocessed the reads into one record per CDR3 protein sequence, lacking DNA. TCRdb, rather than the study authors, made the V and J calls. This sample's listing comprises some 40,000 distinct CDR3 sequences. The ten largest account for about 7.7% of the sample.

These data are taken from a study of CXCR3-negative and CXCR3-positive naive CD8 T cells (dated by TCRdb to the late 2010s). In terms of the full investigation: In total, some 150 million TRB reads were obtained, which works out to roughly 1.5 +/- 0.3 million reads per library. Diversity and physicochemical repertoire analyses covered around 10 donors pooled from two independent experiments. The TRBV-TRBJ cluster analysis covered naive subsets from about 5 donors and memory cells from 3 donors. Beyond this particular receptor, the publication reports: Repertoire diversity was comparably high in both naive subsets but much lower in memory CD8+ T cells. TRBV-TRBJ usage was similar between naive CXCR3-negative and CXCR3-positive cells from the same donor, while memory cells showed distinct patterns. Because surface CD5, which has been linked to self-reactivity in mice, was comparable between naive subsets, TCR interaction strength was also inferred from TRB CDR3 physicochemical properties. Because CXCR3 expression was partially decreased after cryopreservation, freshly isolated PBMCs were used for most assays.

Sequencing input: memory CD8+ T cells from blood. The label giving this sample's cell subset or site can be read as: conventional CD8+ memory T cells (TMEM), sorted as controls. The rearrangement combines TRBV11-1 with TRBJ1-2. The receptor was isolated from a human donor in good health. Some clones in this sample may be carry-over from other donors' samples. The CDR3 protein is CASSLRQFYGYTF.